This T cell receptor beta chain was identified during a study of CD8+CD57+ T cells in acquired aplastic anemia. As for the study in general: Healthy CD8+ samples averaged around 10 million reads.

Genomic DNA provided the template from which TCR beta VDJ and CDR3 profiles were obtained. TCRdb re-analysed the reads in MiXCR, keeping a single row per CDR3 protein. The sample carries some 150,000 distinct CDR3 sequences, 41% recorded once. Concerning this clonotype: What it recognizes is unknown.

General observations from the study: Overlap between patients and controls comprised roughly 28 CD8+ CDR3 sequences.

The TCR comes from a human donor in good health, serving as a control. The specimen sequenced was sorted CD4+, CD8+, or CD8+CD57+ T cells (not recorded which) from PBMCs.

The DNA for the CDR3 is TGTGCCAGCAGTGAATGGGGCGGCAGATCTGGAAACACCATATATTTT. This encodes CASSEWGGRSGNTIYF. The V and J genes are TRBV2 and TRBJ1-3, with a weak D call TRBD1 (5 bases). Trimming took 2 bases from V and 1 from J, leaving 12 bases between them. The germline V gene encodes CDR1 SNHLY and CDR2 FYNNEI. The CDR3 covers 16 residues.